The source of this T cell receptor delta chain is a study of gamma-delta T cells after stem cell transplantation. V lost 0 bases and J 0 bases, leaving 7 bases between the germline ends. The germline V gene has CDR1 GEAIGNYY and CDR2 EKD. This CDR3 is built from 14 residues. TCRdb reanalysed the RT-PCR reads via CATT. The sample includes about 3,400 delta-chain clones, roughly 17% of them seen just once. The sequenced sample consisted of gamma-delta T cells. The gene calls are TRDV2 and TRDJ1; no clear D gene. The sequence was collected from a human donor. It is not recorded whose cells these are; they may come from a transplant donor. The CDR3 sequence: CACDTAGNTDKLIF. CDR3 bases: TGTGCCTGTGACACCGCGGGAAACACCGATAAACTCATCTTT.